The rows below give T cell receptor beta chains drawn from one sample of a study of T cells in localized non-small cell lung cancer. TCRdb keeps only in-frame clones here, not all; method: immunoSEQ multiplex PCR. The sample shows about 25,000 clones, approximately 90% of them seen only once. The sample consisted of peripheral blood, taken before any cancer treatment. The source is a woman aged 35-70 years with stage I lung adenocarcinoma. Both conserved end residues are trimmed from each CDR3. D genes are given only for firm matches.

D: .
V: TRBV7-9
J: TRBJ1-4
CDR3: ASMRSGTNEKLF

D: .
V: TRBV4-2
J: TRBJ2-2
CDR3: ASSQGRALNTGELF

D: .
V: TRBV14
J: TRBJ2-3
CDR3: ASTLGNTDTQY

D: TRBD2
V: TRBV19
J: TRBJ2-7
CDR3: ASTRTSASYEQY

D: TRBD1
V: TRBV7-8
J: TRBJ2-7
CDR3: ASSPYGTGSTYEQY

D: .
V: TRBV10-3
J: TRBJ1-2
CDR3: AISARGRYGYT

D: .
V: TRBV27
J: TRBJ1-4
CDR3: ASSWRLGEKLF

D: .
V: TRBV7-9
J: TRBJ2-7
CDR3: ASSPHGYEQY

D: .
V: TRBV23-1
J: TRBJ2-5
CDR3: ASSHHSRETQY

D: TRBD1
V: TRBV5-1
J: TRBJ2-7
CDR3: ASSYGQGVSYEQY

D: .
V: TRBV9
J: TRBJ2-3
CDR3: ASSVSPGFTDTQY